These T cell receptor beta chains were read from a single sample in a study of blood T cell repertoires in COVID-19. Only in-frame clones appear in the TCRdb table, and some are missing; sequencing was by immunoSEQ multiplex PCR. Here the sample spans approximately 130,000 clones, about 90% being singletons. Specimen: peripheral blood. The origin of the receptors is a woman aged 45-60 years who had recovered from COVID-19. The CDR3 runs from the conserved cysteine through the conserved F or W. D genes are given only for firm matches. Size is omitted from some rows. Given values are once, few, many or a class for expanded clones.

J	V	size	D	CDR3	DNA
TRBJ2-7	TRBV18	.	.	CASSPGRSSYEQYF	TGTGCCAGCTCACCAGGTAGGAGCTCCTACGAGCAGTACTTC
TRBJ2-2	TRBV7-6	.	.	CASSNLPRQDTGELFF	TGTGCCAGCAGCAACCTTCCTCGACAGGACACCGGGGAGCTGTTTTTT
TRBJ1-4	TRBV2	few	.	CASCGDYNEKLFF	TGTGCCAGTTGCGGGGATTATAATGAAAAACTGTTTTTT
TRBJ1-3	TRBV24-1	.	TRBD1	CATSDSTGSGNTIYF	TGTGCCACCAGTGATTCGACAGGGTCCGGAAACACCATATATTTT
TRBJ2-1	TRBV7-2	.	TRBD1	CASSLKFPGQENNEQFF	TGTGCCAGCAGCTTAAAGTTTCCGGGACAGGAAAACAATGAGCAGTTCTTC
TRBJ2-5	TRBV13	.	.	CASSLDRGETQYF	TGTGCCAGCAGCTTAGACCGGGGGGAGACCCAGTACTTC
TRBJ1-5	TRBV27	many	TRBD1	CASRRGPNQPQHF	TGTGCCAGCAGAAGGGGGCCGAATCAGCCCCAGCATTTT
TRBJ2-7	TRBV9	once	TRBD1	CASSLGQGSYEQYF	TGTGCCAGCAGCCTCGGACAGGGCTCCTACGAGCAGTACTTC
TRBJ1-5	TRBV7-2	.	.	CASSPNSGRDQPQHF	TGTGCCAGCAGCCCTAATTCCGGCCGGGATCAGCCCCAGCATTTT
TRBJ1-1	TRBV7-9	few	TRBD1	CASSLEGAGGEAFF	TGTGCCAGCAGCTTAGAAGGGGCAGGGGGTGAAGCTTTCTTT
TRBJ2-5	TRBV20-1	once	.	CSLSRRETQYF	TGCAGCTTAAGCCGCCGGGAGACCCAGTACTTC
TRBJ1-2	TRBV7-9	.	TRBD1	CASSRGQGEGYTF	TGTGCCAGCAGCCGAGGACAGGGAGAAGGCTACACCTTC
TRBJ2-7	TRBV20-1	once	.	CSASGGTELTYEQYF	TGCAGTGCTAGTGGGGGGACAGAACTAACCTACGAGCAGTACTTC
TRBJ2-7	TRBV5-1	.	.	CASSLFNTGSEQYF	TGCGCCAGCAGCCTTTTTAACACAGGGAGCGAGCAGTACTTC
TRBJ2-3	TRBV5-1	.	TRBD2	CASSPGGGADTQYF	TGCGCCAGCAGCCCGGGGGGGGGCGCAGATACGCAGTATTTT
TRBJ1-4	TRBV2	.	.	CASRTGQSSGVLFEKLFF	TGTGCCAGCAGAACCGGACAGTCTAGCGGGGTTTTATTCGAAAAACTGTTTTTT
TRBJ2-1	TRBV12-5	.	TRBD1	CASGLVRGRVAPVNEQFF	TGTGCTAGTGGTTTGGTTAGGGGGCGGGTAGCGCCCGTAAATGAGCAGTTCTTC
TRBJ2-2	TRBV28	.	.	CASSGEYRATGELFF	TGTGCCAGCAGTGGTGAATACAGGGCCACCGGGGAGCTGTTTTTT